Listed below are T cell receptor beta chains from one sample, sequenced in a study of CD8+ T cells in alopecia areata. TCRdb keeps only in-frame clones here, not all; method: immunoSEQ multiplex PCR. There are fewer than 250,000 clones in the sample; 40% to 45% occur only once, and about 2.6% lies in the top ten. Source: CD4+ T cells sorted from blood, taken around week 36, from a patient treated with tofacitinib. These receptors came from a human donor with alopecia areata. Both conserved end residues are part of each CDR3. The D gene is left open where the match is weak. Expanded clones are given a class, and other clones once, few, many or no size at all.

size: few; J: TRBJ2-2; V: TRBV10-3; D: .; DNA: TGTGCCATCAGCACAGGGATGTCGAACACCGGGGAGCTGTTTTTT; CDR3: CAISTGMSNTGELFF
size: .; J: TRBJ2-3; V: TRBV29-1; D: .; DNA: TGCAGCGTTGATTTGGTGAGCCAAGATACGCAGTATTTT; CDR3: CSVDLVSQDTQYF
size: few; J: TRBJ2-1; V: TRBV7-3; D: .; DNA: TGTGCCAGCAGCTTAAACCGTTTTACGGCCTACAATGAGCAGTTCTTC; CDR3: CASSLNRFTAYNEQFF
size: few; J: TRBJ2-2; V: TRBV29-1; D: .; DNA: TGCAGCGTCGTGAAACCAACAGGGATCGGGGAGCTGTTTTTT; CDR3: CSVVKPTGIGELFF
size: .; J: TRBJ1-4; V: TRBV30; D: .; DNA: TGTGCCTGGAGCGGAACAGGGTTCGGTGAAAAACTGTTTTTT; CDR3: CAWSGTGFGEKLFF
size: few; J: TRBJ2-1; V: TRBV7-7; D: .; DNA: TGTGCTAGCAGCCCTGGACAGTACAATGAGCAGTTCTTC; CDR3: CASSPGQYNEQFF
size: few; J: TRBJ2-1; V: TRBV5-1; D: TRBD2; DNA: TGCGCCAGCAGCTTGGCGACTAGCGGCCCCTACAATGAGCAGTTCTTC; CDR3: CASSLATSGPYNEQFF
size: .; J: TRBJ2-1; V: TRBV5-6; D: .; DNA: TGTGCCAGCAGCTTGGGACGGACCACGGAGGAGTTCTTC; CDR3: CASSLGRTTEEFF
size: .; J: TRBJ2-1; V: TRBV6-5; D: .; DNA: TGTGCCAGCAGTCAAAGGTATGAGCAGTTCTTC; CDR3: CASSQRYEQFF
size: .; J: TRBJ2-5; V: TRBV4-1; D: .; DNA: TGCGCCAGCAGCCAAGATCCGGGCCCCCGTTTGACCCAGTACTTC; CDR3: CASSQDPGPRLTQYF
size: .; J: TRBJ2-4; V: TRBV6-5; D: .; DNA: TGTGCCAGCAGCGGTATGGGGGACATTCAGTACTTC; CDR3: CASSGMGDIQYF
size: .; J: TRBJ1-2; V: TRBV27; D: .; DNA: TGTGCCACTGGACAGAGCTATGGCTACACCTTC; CDR3: CATGQSYGYTF
size: few; J: TRBJ1-2; V: TRBV9; D: TRBD1; DNA: TGTGCCAGCAGCGTAGGGGCAGGGGGCATCTATGGCTACACCTTC; CDR3: CASSVGAGGIYGYTF
size: .; J: TRBJ2-7; V: TRBV19; D: .; DNA: TGTGCCAGTAGTATAGCGGGAGCGGTCTACGAGCAGTACTTC; CDR3: CASSIAGAVYEQYF
size: .; J: TRBJ2-3; V: TRBV19; D: TRBD1; DNA: TGTGCCAGTAGTCCGACAGGGGGCAGGTTGAATACGCAGTATTTT; CDR3: CASSPTGGRLNTQYF
size: few; J: TRBJ2-1; V: TRBV7-9; D: TRBD2; DNA: TGTGCCAGCAGCTTAGTCGGGACTAGTAATCATGAGCAGTTCTTC; CDR3: CASSLVGTSNHEQFF
size: .; J: TRBJ2-1; V: TRBV7-2; D: .; DNA: TGTGCCAGCAGCTTAGTCCCGGGCCGTTCCTACAATGAGCAGTTCTTC; CDR3: CASSLVPGRSYNEQFF
size: few; J: TRBJ2-3; V: TRBV29-1; D: TRBD2; DNA: TGCAGCGCCGCTTCGGGACTAGCGGGAGATACGCAGTATTTT; CDR3: CSAASGLAGDTQYF
size: .; J: TRBJ2-7; V: TRBV27; D: TRBD1; DNA: TGTGCCAGCAGTCCGTGGGACAGGGTGTACGAGCAGTACTTC; CDR3: CASSPWDRVYEQYF
size: .; J: TRBJ2-2; V: TRBV10-3; D: TRBD2; DNA: TGTGCCATCAGTTCCGGGACTAGGGCTACCGGGGAGCTGTTTTTT; CDR3: CAISSGTRATGELFF
size: .; J: TRBJ1-1; V: TRBV2; D: .; DNA: TGTGCCAGCAGCCAGGGGAAGGACGCTGAAGCTTTCTTT; CDR3: CASSQGKDAEAFF
size: .; J: TRBJ2-3; V: TRBV27; D: .; DNA: TGTGCCAGCAGTTTCCGGACCCCTCGCACAGATACGCAGTATTTT; CDR3: CASSFRTPRTDTQYF
size: .; J: TRBJ1-1; V: TRBV11-3; D: .; DNA: TGTGCCAGCAGCGCCGACGGAACTGAAGCTTTCTTT; CDR3: CASSADGTEAFF
size: .; J: TRBJ2-3; V: TRBV6-5; D: .; DNA: TGTGCCAGCAGTTCTTTGGCTACAGATACGCAGTATTTT; CDR3: CASSSLATDTQYF
size: once; J: TRBJ2-5; V: TRBV18; D: .; DNA: TGTGCCAGCTCACCAAGCGGACAAGGGTCTGGGGAGACCCAGTACTTC; CDR3: CASSPSGQGSGETQYF
size: .; J: TRBJ2-1; V: TRBV30; D: TRBD2; DNA: TGTGCCTGGAGTGTACAGGCGCTAGCGGGGGCCAATGAGCAGTTCTTC; CDR3: CAWSVQALAGANEQFF
size: .; J: TRBJ1-5; V: TRBV18; D: TRBD1; DNA: TGTGCCAGCTCACCCTATATGACAGGGGAAGATCAGCCCCAGCATTTT; CDR3: CASSPYMTGEDQPQHF
size: .; J: TRBJ2-2; V: TRBV29-1; D: TRBD1; DNA: TGCAGCGTTAAGGAGACAGGGCTGTCCACCGGGGAGCTGTTTTTT; CDR3: CSVKETGLSTGELFF
size: few; J: TRBJ2-7; V: TRBV14; D: .; DNA: TGTGCCAGCAGCTCCCTGAGCCCCCCCTACGAGCAGTACTTC; CDR3: CASSSLSPPYEQYF
size: few; J: TRBJ2-1; V: TRBV11-2; D: .; DNA: TGTGCCAGCAGCCCCGACCCTAGAAATGAGCAGTTCTTC; CDR3: CASSPDPRNEQFF
size: few; J: TRBJ2-7; V: TRBV2; D: TRBD2; DNA: TGTGCCAGCAGTGCTGTACTAGCGGGTTTTTCCTACGAGCAGTACTTC; CDR3: CASSAVLAGFSYEQYF
size: .; J: TRBJ1-2; V: TRBV6-5; D: .; DNA: TGTGCCAGCAGTTACTCATTGGGTGGCTATGGCTACACCTTC; CDR3: CASSYSLGGYGYTF
size: once; J: TRBJ2-3; V: TRBV29-1; D: .; DNA: TGCAGCGTTGAGTTAACAGATACGCAGTATTTT; CDR3: CSVELTDTQYF
size: .; J: TRBJ2-2; V: TRBV28; D: .; DNA: TGTGCCAGCAGACAACAGACACCACCTTGGGGGGAGCTGTTTTTT; CDR3: CASRQQTPPWGELFF
size: few; J: TRBJ2-5; V: TRBV5-1; D: .; DNA: TGCGCCAGCAGCTCCAGGGGAGAGACCCAGTACTTC; CDR3: CASSSRGETQYF
size: .; J: TRBJ1-3; V: TRBV11-3; D: .; DNA: TGTGCCAGCAGCTTAATGTCGGCCTCTGGAAACACCATATATTTT; CDR3: CASSLMSASGNTIYF
size: once; J: TRBJ2-7; V: TRBV5-4; D: .; DNA: TGTGCCAGCAGCCCGGAGAGAGGGGGTTTTGCCTACGAGCAGTACTTC; CDR3: CASSPERGGFAYEQYF
size: .; J: TRBJ2-1; V: TRBV2; D: .; DNA: TGTGCCAGCAGCCGAGGAGGGGACCTTTGGAATGAGCAGTTCTTC; CDR3: CASSRGGDLWNEQFF
size: .; J: TRBJ1-2; V: TRBV30; D: .; DNA: TGTGCCTGGAGGTCCCGGAAGGGCTACACCTTC; CDR3: CAWRSRKGYTF
size: .; J: TRBJ1-5; V: TRBV27; D: .; DNA: TGTGCCAGCACGCCGAGGCGGGACAGCAATCAGCCCCAGCATTTT; CDR3: CASTPRRDSNQPQHF
size: .; J: TRBJ2-6; V: TRBV7-2; D: .; DNA: TGTGCCAGCAGCTTGGCCACCCGGCCTGGGGCCAACGTCCTGACTTTC; CDR3: CASSLATRPGANVLTF
size: .; J: TRBJ1-3; V: TRBV5-1; D: .; DNA: TGCGCCAGCAGCTCCGGGTCCTCTGGAAACACCATATATTTT; CDR3: CASSSGSSGNTIYF
size: .; J: TRBJ1-5; V: TRBV30; D: .; DNA: TGTGCCTGGAGTGTCGGCAGAGATCAGCCCCAGCATTTT; CDR3: CAWSVGRDQPQHF
size: .; J: TRBJ2-2; V: TRBV6-5; D: .; DNA: TGTGCCAGCAGCCTTACCACCGGGGAGCTGTTTTTT; CDR3: CASSLTTGELFF
size: few; J: TRBJ2-3; V: TRBV5-8; D: .; DNA: TGTGCCAGCAGCTTATTTCCAGCGGATATGACGCAGTATTTT; CDR3: CASSLFPADMTQYF
size: .; J: TRBJ2-5; V: TRBV5-6; D: .; DNA: TGTGCCAGCAGCAAAGGGACGGGCACAGTTGGCCAGTACTTC; CDR3: CASSKGTGTVGQYF
size: once; J: TRBJ2-5; V: TRBV5-1; D: TRBD2; DNA: TGCGCCAGCAGCTCCTCTAGCGGGAGGGCCGGAAAGACCCAGTACTTC; CDR3: CASSSSSGRAGKTQYF
size: .; J: TRBJ2-5; V: TRBV29-1; D: TRBD1; DNA: TGCAGCGTTCCAGCCGGGACAGCGCAAGAGACCCAGTACTTC; CDR3: CSVPAGTAQETQYF
size: once; J: TRBJ1-4; V: TRBV30; D: .; DNA: TGTGCCTGGAGTCGGGAGGAACTGTTTTTT; CDR3: CAWSREELFF
size: .; J: TRBJ2-1; V: TRBV29-1; D: TRBD2; DNA: TGCAGCGTTGAAGAGATCTTAACGGGAGGGCCGGGTGAGCAGTTCTTC; CDR3: CSVEEILTGGPGEQFF
size: .; J: TRBJ2-5; V: TRBV7-3; D: TRBD2; DNA: TGTGCCAGCAGCTTAGGTTCAAGCGGGAGGGCGGAGACCCAGTACTTC; CDR3: CASSLGSSGRAETQYF
size: .; J: TRBJ2-1; V: TRBV29-1; D: TRBD2; DNA: TGCAGCGTTGGACTAGCGGTATCCTACAATGAGCAGTTCTTC; CDR3: CSVGLAVSYNEQFF
size: medium-sized; J: TRBJ2-7; V: TRBV28; D: TRBD1; DNA: TGTGCCAGCAGTTTAACTCCCAGGGGGTCCTACGAGCAGTACTTC; CDR3: CASSLTPRGSYEQYF
size: .; J: TRBJ2-1; V: TRBV29-1; D: .; DNA: TGCAGCGTTGATATATCCTACAATGAGCAGTTCTTC; CDR3: CSVDISYNEQFF
size: .; J: TRBJ2-7; V: TRBV5-1; D: .; DNA: TGCGCCAGCAGCTTGGGCCCAAACTACGAGCAGTACTTC; CDR3: CASSLGPNYEQYF
size: .; J: TRBJ2-3; V: TRBV5-1; D: .; DNA: TGCGCCAGCAGCCGGGACAGCACAGATACGCAGTATTTT; CDR3: CASSRDSTDTQYF
size: .; J: TRBJ2-6; V: TRBV2; D: .; DNA: TGTGCCAGCAGTGGCTCTGGGGCCAACGTCCTGACTTTC; CDR3: CASSGSGANVLTF
size: few; J: TRBJ2-3; V: TRBV2; D: .; DNA: TGTGCCAGCAGGGTTTCAGATACGCAGTATTTT; CDR3: CASRVSDTQYF